This record concerns one T cell receptor beta chain sequence. What it recognizes is unknown. Germline V CDR1 and CDR2: SGHTA, FQGTGA. The CDR3 covers 13 residues. V lost 4 bases, J lost 2 bases, and 8 bases lay in between. The method was immunoSEQ multiplex PCR; TCRdb's version includes in-frame clones alone and lacks a portion of them. The sample shows approximately 100,000 clones, 90% of them seen only once. This sample stems from a study of T cell responses to AZD1222 COVID-19 vaccine. General study results and limits: Two AZD1222 administrations were followed by greater Spike-specific TCR breadth and depth. Across the whole spike, CD4 TCRs peaked at regions 160-218 and 743-854.

Sequencing used peripheral blood, obtained on day 0 of AZD1222 vaccination. The chain combines TRBV7-3 with TRBJ1-1, with D unclear. This TCR derives from an adult in good health. The DNA for the CDR3 is TGTGCCAGCAGCTCCCAGACTAACACTGAAGCTTTCTTT. Translated: CASSSQTNTEAFF.